A few counts support the clone carrying this T cell receptor (beta chain). Its specificity is unknown. This record belongs to a study of T cells in Graves' hyperthyroidism and ophthalmopathy. Points from the study as a whole: Progression to ophthalmopathy was predicted a median of roughly 6.6 months early. Most thyroid clonotypes expanded above 0.001 were also detected in blood.

For ophthalmopathy patients, the Clinical Activity Score was at least 3 and the NOSPECS grade at least 4; duration was under 3 months. The diagnoses drew upon clinical symptoms, serum thyroxine and TRAb, thyroid ultrasound and orbital computed tomography. V shed 3 bases and J 12 bases; nucleotides not matched to a gene: 9. The length of the CDR3 is 12 residues. Germline CDR1 GTSNPN, CDR2 SVGIG (reference sequence). Using RNA transcripts as the source, TCR beta CDR3 regions were amplified. The HTBI primer set was used in a first-round RT-PCR of the TCR CDR3. TCRdb reprocessed the multiplex PCR reads with MiXCR, giving one entry per CDR3 protein. The sample contains around 610,000 distinct CDR3 sequences, around 15% of which appear only once.

This receptor was taken from a woman aged 40 to 55 with Graves' ophthalmopathy. V usage is TRBV30 and J usage is TRBJ2-7; TRBD2 agrees at 9 bases. What was sequenced was blood. CDR3 region: CAWSGGGESRYF. CDR3 DNA sequence: TGTGCCTGGAGCGGCGGGGGGGAAAGCCGGTACTTC.